The sequence of this T cell receptor beta chain was determined in a study of kidney transplant recipient with SARS-CoV-2 infection. The CDR3 totals 14 residues. Germline loops: CDR1 MNHEY, CDR2 SVGAGI. To note about this clonotype: Since a much larger clone is just one base distant, this may be a read error.

TCRdb called the reads again in MiXCR, with one record for every CDR3 protein. The table lists 200,000 to 300,000 distinct CDR3 sequences, 29% of them singletons, with under 9.5% in the top ten. V usage is TRBV6-5 and J usage is TRBJ2-7, with D hard to call. This sequence originates from a male patient aged 25-45 years who had COVID-19 and was a kidney transplant recipient. Some T cells may have originated in the graft donor. The material sequenced was a blood sample, taken at baseline and between days 110 and 120 from a kidney transplant recipient. The CDR3 DNA reads TGTGCCGGCAGTGACAACGGAAAGACCTACGAGCAGTACTTC. Translation: CAGSDNGKTYEQYF.